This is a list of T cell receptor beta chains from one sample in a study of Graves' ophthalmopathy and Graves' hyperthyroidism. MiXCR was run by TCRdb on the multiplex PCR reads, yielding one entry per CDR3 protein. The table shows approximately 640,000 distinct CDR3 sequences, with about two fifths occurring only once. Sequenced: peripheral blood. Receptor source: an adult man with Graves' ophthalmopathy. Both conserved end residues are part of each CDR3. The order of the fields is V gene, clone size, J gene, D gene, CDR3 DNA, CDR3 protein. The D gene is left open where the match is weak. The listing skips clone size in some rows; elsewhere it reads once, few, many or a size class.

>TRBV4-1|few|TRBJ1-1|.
TGCGCCAGCAGCCAAGTGGGTTTGAACACTGAAGCTTTCTTT
CASSQVGLNTEAFF
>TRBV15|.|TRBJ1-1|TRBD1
TGTGCCACCAGCAAGAAAGGACAGGTAAACACTGAAGCTTTCTTT
CATSKKGQVNTEAFF
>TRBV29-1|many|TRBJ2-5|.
TGCAGCGTCCAACCACGGGGGGCAAAGACCCAGTACTTC
CSVQPRGAKTQYF
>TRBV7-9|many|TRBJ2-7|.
TGTGCCAGCAGCCCGGACAACTACGAGCAGTACTTC
CASSPDNYEQYF
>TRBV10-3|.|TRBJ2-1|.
TGTGCCATCAGTGAGTCTGGCGGAAGCGGCTATGAGCAGTTCTTC
CAISESGGSGYEQFF
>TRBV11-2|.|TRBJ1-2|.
TGTGCCTGGAGCCGCGGGGGCTTTGGCTACACCTTC
CAWSRGGFGYTF
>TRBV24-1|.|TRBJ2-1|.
TGTGCCACCAGTGATTTGCTCGGGCAGGGGTTGAATGAGCAGTTCTTC
CATSDLLGQGLNEQFF
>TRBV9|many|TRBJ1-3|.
TGTGCCAGCAGCGTAGAGGCAGCCCGCTCTGGAAACACCATATATTTT
CASSVEAARSGNTIYF
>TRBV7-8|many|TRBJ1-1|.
TGTGCCAGCAGCTCCGCGAAGGGATGGGCTTTCTTT
CASSSAKGWAFF
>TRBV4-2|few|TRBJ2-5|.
TGTGCCAGCAGCCAAATCCTCCGGAGGGGGGAGACCCAGTACTTC
CASSQILRRGETQYF
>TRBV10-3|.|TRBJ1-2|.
TGTGCCATCGGTGAGTCCATAGGGGACTATGGCTACACCTTC
CAIGESIGDYGYTF
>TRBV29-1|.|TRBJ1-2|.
TGCAGCTCCCTGGCCAGGGAGGCAGACTACACCTTC
CSSLAREADYTF
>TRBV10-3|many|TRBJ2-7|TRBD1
TGTGCCAGCAGTCCTGGACAGGGGGTCTCCTACGAGCAGTACTTC
CASSPGQGVSYEQYF
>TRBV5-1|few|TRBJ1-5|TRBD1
TGCGCCGGGATGAGGACAGGGTCAAATAGCAATCAGCCCCAGCATTTT
CAGMRTGSNSNQPQHF
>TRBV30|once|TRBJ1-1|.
TGTGCCTGGAGACCTACATTGCTCCCGAACACTGAAGCTTTCTTT
CAWRPTLLPNTEAFF
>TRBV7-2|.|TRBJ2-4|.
TGTGCCAGCAGCACCTACAAGGGCAGAGAAGTGGGCATTCAGTACTTC
CASSTYKGREVGIQYF
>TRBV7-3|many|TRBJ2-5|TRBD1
TGTGCCAGCTCGAGGGGGCAGACAGGGGGCCAAGAGACCCAGTACTTC
CASSRGQTGGQETQYF
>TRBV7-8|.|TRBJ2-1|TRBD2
TGTGCCAGCAGCTTAGCGTTGGGGGGGAGGGCCTTCAATGAGCAGTTCTTC
CASSLALGGRAFNEQFF
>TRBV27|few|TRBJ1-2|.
TGTGCCAGCAGTTTAGACGGAAAAGGGTCAAGCTACTATGGCTACACCTTC
CASSLDGKGSSYYGYTF
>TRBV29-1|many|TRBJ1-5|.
TGCAGCGCTCTGGACGGGGGGGGTGGCAATCAGCCCCAGCATTTT
CSALDGGGGNQPQHF
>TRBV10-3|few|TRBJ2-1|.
TGTGCCAAACGGACCGACTACAATGAGCAGTTCTTC
CAKRTDYNEQFF
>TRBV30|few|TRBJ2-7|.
TGTGCCTGGAGTTCCGGGTCCCAGGCCTCCTACGAGCAGTACTTC
CAWSSGSQASYEQYF
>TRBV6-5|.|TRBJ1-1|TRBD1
TGTGCCATCAGTGAAGGGACAGGGACGGGAGCTTTCTTT
CAISEGTGTGAFF
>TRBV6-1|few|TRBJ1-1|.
TGTGCCAGCAGCAACGGTCTAATGAACACTGAAGCTTTCTTT
CASSNGLMNTEAFF